This entry is about one T cell receptor beta chain. The specificity of this receptor is unknown. The input lacks base qualities; no much larger clone sits a single base away. Between the V and J ends, shortened by 5 bases and 3 bases respectively, the junction contains 9 bases. The CDR3 contains 13 residues, cysteine and phenylalanine counted. Of the read, only the CDR3 DNA is kept; its 39 bases are in frame from base 1. The germline V gene encodes CDR1 SGHAT and CDR2 FQNNGV. Mismatch repair deficiency in every enrolled patient was established by polymerase chain reaction or immunohistochemistry. A few patients who responded to pembrolizumab therapy underwent TCR sequencing. Pembrolizumab PD-1 blockade was prospectively tested in advanced mismatch repair-deficient cancers, regardless of tissue of origin, in the phase II trial. Peripheral blood T cell samples were gathered serially, both before PD-1 blockade started and at multiple time points afterward. Blood sampling times were reported as weeks after the first pembrolizumab dose.

This record belongs to a study of PD-1 blockade in mismatch repair-deficient tumors listed by TCRdb under 2017. About the full investigation: The trial enrolled about 90 consecutive patients with roughly 13 mismatch repair-deficient cancer types between 2013 and 2016, all previously treated and progressing. Tumor-associated T cell clones in the peripheral blood of patients responding to PD-1 blockade were tracked using deep sequencing of TCR CDR3 regions. The research as a whole found: Clones residing in the tumor, which were often undetectable in blood before treatment, expanded quickly after pembrolizumab and then contracted, generally before radiologic responses.

The library was prepared using the immunoSEQ multiplex PCR assay. As stored in TCRdb, this immuneACCESS dataset retains in-frame rearrangements with V and J assigned. A fraction of the clones does not appear; measured against another copy, unresolved V genes explain less than half of the discrepancy, and the remainder lacks a known reason. The sample yields tens of thousands of clones; 75% to 85% were counted once. Roughly 22% of the sample is taken by the ten largest. Recombination connected TRBV11-2 to TRBJ2-3; the D gene cannot be named for sure. Sequenced material: peripheral blood, taken 4 weeks after starting pembrolizumab. This clonotype originated in an adult with mismatch repair-deficient cancer. The DNA sequence is given as TGTGCCAGCAGCCTGGATTTGACAGATACGCAGTATTTT. Its protein is CASSLDLTDTQYF.